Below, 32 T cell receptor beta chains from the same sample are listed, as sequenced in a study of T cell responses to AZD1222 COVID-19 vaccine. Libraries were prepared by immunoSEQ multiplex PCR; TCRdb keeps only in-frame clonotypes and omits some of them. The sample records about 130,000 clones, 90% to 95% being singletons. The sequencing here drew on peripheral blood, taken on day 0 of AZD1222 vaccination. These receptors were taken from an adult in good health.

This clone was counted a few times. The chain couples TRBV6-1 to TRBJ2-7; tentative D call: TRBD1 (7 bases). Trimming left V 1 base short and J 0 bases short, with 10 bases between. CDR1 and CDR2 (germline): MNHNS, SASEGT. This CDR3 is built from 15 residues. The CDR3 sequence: CASSEGGDSSYEQYF. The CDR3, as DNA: TGTGCCAGCAGTGAAGGCGGGGACAGCTCCTACGAGCAGTACTTC.

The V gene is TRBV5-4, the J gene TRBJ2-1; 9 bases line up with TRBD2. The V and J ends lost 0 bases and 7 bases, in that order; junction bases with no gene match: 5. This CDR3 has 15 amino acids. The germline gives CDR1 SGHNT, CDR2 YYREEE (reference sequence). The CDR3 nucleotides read TGTGCCAGCAGCTTGGATAGCGGGAGATTTAATGAGCAGTTCTTC. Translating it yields CASSLDSGRFNEQFF.

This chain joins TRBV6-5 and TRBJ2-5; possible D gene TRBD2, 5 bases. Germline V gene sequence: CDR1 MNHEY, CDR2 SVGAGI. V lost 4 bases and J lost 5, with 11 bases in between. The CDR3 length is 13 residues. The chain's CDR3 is CASSFVRGETQYF. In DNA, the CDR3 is TGTGCCAGCAGTTTTGTACGAGGGGAGACCCAGTACTTC.

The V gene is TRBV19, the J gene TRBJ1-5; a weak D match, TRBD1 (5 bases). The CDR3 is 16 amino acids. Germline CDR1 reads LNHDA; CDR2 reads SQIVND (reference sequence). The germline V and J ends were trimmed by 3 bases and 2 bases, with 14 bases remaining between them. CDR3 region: CASSIRTKWGNQPQHF. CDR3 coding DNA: TGTGCCAGTAGTATCCGGACAAAATGGGGCAATCAGCCCCAGCATTTT.

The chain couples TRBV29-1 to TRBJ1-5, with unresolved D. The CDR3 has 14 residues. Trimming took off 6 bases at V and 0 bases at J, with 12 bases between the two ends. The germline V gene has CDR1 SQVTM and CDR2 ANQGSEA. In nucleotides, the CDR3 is TGCAGCGTCTTAGAAGAGGGTAGCAATCAGCCCCAGCATTTT. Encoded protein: CSVLEEGSNQPQHF.

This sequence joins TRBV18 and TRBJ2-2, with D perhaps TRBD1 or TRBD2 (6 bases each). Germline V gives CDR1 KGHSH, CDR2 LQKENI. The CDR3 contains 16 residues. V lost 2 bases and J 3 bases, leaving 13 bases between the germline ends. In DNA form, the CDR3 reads TGTGCCAGCTCACCAGGGAGGACAGATCACACCGGGGAGCTGTTTTTT. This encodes CASSPGRTDHTGELFF.

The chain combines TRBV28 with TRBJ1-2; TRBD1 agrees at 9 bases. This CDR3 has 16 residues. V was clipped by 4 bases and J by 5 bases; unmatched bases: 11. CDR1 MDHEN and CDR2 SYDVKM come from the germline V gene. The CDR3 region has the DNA TGTGCCAGCAGTTCCCGATCCCGACAGGGGGGGTATGGCTACACCTTC. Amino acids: CASSSRSRQGGYGYTF.

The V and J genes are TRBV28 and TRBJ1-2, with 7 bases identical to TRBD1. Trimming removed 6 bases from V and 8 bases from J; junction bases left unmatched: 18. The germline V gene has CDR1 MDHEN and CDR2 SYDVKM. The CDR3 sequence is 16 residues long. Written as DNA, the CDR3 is TGTGCCAGCAGGGTCACGACAGGGAAGGTAGTGGGGGGCTACACCTTC. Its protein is CASRVTTGKVVGGYTF.

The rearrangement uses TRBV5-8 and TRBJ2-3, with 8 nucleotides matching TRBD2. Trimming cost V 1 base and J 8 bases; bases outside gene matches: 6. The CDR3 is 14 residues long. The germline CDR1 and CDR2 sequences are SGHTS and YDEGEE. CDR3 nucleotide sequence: TGTGCCAGCAGCTTGACTAGCGGCCTGGGTACGCAGTATTTT. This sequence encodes CASSLTSGLGTQYF.

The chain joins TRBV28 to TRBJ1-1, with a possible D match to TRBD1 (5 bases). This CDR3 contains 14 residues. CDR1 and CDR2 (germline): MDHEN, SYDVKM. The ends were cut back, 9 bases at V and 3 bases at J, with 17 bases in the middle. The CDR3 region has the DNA TGTGCCAGTACACAGGAAGGGAGGTACACTGAAGCTTTCTTT. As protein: CASTQEGRYTEAFF.

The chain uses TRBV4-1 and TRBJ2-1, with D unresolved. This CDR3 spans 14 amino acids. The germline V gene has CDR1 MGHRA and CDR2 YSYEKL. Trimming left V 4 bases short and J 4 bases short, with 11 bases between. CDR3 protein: CASSRSHTYNEQFF. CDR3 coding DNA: TGCGCCAGCAGCCGCTCCCATACGTACAATGAGCAGTTCTTC.

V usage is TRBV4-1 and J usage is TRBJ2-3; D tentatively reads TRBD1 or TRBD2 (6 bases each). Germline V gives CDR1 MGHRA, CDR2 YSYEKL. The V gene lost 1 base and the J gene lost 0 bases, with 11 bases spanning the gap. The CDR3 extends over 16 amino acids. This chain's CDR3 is CASSQAQGTSTDTQYF. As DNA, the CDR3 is TGCGCCAGCAGCCAAGCTCAGGGGACTAGCACAGATACGCAGTATTTT.

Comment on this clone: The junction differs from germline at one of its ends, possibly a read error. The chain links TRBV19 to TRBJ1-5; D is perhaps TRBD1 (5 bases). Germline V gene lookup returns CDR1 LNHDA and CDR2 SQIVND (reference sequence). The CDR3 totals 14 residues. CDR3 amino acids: CASSVRRDRGPSDF. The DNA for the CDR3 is TGTGCCAGTAGTGTCCGCAGGGACCGTGGTCCCTCGGATTTT.

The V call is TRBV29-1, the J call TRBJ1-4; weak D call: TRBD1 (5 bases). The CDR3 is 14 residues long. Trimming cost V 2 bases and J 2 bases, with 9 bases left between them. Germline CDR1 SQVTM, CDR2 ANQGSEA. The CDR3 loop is CSVERWGTNEKLFF. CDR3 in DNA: TGCAGCGTTGAACGGTGGGGGACTAATGAAAAACTGTTTTTT.

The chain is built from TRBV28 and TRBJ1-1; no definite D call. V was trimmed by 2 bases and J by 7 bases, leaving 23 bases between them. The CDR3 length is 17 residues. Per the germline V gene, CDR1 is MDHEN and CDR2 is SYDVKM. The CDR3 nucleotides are TGTGCCAGCAGTTTACGGGATAGGATGGCCCCTTTCCTTGAAGCTTTCTTT. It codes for CASSLRDRMAPFLEAFF.

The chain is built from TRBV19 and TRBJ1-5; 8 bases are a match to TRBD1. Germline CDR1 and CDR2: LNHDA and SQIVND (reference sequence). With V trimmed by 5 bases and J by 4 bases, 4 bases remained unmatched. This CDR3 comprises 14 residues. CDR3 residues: CASSWTGLNQPQHF. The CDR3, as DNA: TGTGCCAGTAGTTGGACAGGGTTAAATCAGCCCCAGCATTTT.

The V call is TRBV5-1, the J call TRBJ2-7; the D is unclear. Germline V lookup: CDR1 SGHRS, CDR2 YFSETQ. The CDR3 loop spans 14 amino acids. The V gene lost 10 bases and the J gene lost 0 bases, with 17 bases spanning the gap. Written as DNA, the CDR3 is TGCGCCGGCCGGTACAATCCCACCTCCTACGAGCAGTACTTC. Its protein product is CAGRYNPTSYEQYF. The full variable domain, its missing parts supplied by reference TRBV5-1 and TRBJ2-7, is KAGVTQTPRYLIKTRGQQVTLSCSPISGHRSVSWYQQTPGQGLQFLFEYFSETQRNKGNFPGRFSGRQFSNSRSEMNVSTLELGDSALYLCAGRYNPTSYEQYFGPGTRLTVT.

The CDR3 spells CASSKNPYLVKRPQHF. CDR3 DNA: TGTGCCAGCAGCAAAAACCCCTATTTAGTCAAACGGCCCCAGCATTTT. The J gene is TRBJ1-5, the V gene TRBV21-1. TRBV21-1 has pseudogene status. This CDR3 is 16 amino acids long.

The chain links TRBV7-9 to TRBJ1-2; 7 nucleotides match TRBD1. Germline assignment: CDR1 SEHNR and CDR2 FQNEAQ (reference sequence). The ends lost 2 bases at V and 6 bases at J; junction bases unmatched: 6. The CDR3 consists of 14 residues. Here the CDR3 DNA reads TGTGCCAGCAGCTTAAGGAGTACAGGGGATGGCTACACCTTC. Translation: CASSLRSTGDGYTF. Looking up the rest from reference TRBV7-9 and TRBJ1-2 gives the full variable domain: DTGVSQNPRHKITKRGQNVTFRCDPISEHNRLYWYRQTLGQGPEFLTYFQNEAQLEKSRLLSDRFSAERPKGSFSTLEIQRTEQGDSAMYLCASSLRSTGDGYTFGSGTRLTVV.

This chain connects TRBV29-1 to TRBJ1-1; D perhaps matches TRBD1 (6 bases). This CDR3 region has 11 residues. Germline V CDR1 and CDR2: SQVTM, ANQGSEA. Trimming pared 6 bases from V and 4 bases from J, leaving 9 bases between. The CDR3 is CSVEGVTEAFF. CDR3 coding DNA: TGCAGCGTGGAGGGGGTCACTGAAGCTTTCTTT. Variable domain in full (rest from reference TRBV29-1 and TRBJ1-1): SAVISQKPSRDICQRGTSLTIQCQVDSQVTMMFWYRQQPGQSLTLIATANQGSEATYESGFVIDKFPISRPNLTFSTLTVSNMSPEDSSIYLCSVEGVTEAFFGQGTRLTVV.

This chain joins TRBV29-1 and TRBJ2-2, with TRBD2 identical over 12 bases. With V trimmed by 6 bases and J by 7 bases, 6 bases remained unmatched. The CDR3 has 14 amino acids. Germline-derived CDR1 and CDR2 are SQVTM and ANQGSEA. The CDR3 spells CSVLAGGSDGELFF. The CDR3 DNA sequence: TGCAGCGTACTAGCGGGGGGAAGTGACGGGGAGCTGTTTTTT.

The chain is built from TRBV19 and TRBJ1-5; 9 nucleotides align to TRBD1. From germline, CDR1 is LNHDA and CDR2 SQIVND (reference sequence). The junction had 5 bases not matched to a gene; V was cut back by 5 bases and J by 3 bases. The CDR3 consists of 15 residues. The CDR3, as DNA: TGTGCCAGTAGTCCCGGGACAGGGCACAATCAGCCCCAGCATTTT. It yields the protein CASSPGTGHNQPQHF.

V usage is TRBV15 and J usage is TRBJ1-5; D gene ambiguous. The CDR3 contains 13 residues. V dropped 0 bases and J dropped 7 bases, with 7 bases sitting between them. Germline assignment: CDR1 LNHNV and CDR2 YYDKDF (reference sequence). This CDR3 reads CATSREVLQPQHF. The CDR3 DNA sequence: TGTGCCACCAGCAGAGAGGTGCTGCAGCCCCAGCATTTT. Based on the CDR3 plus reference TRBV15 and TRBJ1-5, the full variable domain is DAMVIQNPRYQVTQFGKPVTLSCSQTLNHNVMYWYQQKSSQAPKLLFHYYDKDFNNEADTPDNFQSRRPNTSFCFLDIRSPGLGDTAMYLCATSREVLQPQHFGDGTRLSIL.

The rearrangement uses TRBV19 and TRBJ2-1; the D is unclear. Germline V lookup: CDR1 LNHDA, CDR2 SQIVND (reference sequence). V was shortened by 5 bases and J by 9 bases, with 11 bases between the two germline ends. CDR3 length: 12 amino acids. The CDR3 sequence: CASSEVVSEQFF. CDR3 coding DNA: TGTGCCAGTAGTGAGGTTGTTTCTGAGCAGTTCTTC. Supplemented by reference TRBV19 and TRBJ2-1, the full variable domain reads DGGITQSPKYLFRKEGQNVTLSCEQNLNHDAMYWYRQDPGQGLRLIYYSQIVNDFQKGDIAEGYSVSREKKESFPLTVTSAQKNPTAFYLCASSEVVSEQFFGPGTRLTVL.

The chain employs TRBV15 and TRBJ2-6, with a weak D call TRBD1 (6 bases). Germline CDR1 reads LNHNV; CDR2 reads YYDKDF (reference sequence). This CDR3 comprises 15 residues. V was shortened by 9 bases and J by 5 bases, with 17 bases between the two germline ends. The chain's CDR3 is CATSTGPVWANVLTF. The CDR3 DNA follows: TGTGCCACTTCCACAGGGCCCGTCTGGGCCAACGTCCTGACTTTC.

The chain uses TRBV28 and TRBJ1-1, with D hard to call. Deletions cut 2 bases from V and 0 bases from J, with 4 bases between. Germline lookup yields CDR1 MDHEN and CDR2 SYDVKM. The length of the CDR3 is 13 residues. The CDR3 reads CASSLQLNTEAFF. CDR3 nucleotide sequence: TGTGCCAGCAGTTTACAGTTGAACACTGAAGCTTTCTTT.

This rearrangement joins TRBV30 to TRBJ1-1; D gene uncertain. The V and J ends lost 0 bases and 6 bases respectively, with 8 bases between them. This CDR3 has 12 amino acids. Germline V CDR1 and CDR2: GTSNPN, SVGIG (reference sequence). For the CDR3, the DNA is TGTGCCTGGAGTGTAAACGGACCTGAAGCTTTCTTT. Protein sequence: CAWSVNGPEAFF.

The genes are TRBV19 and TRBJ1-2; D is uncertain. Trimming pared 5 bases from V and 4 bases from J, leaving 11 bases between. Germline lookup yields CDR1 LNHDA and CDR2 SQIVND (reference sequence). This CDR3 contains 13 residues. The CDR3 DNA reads TGTGCCAGTAGTCCCGGACGGCTCTATGGCTACACCTTC. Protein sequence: CASSPGRLYGYTF.

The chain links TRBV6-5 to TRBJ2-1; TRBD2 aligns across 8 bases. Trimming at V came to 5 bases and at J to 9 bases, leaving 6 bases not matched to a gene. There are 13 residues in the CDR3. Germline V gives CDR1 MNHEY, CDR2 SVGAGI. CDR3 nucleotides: TGTGCCAGCAGTCCCGAGCGGGGGATTGAGCAGTTCTTC. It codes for CASSPERGIEQFF.

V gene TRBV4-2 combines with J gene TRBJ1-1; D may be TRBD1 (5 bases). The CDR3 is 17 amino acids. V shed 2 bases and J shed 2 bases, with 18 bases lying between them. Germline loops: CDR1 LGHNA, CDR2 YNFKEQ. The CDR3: CASSQPGTRILNTEAFF. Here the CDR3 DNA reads TGTGCCAGCAGCCAACCCGGGACCCGTATTCTTAACACTGAAGCTTTCTTT.

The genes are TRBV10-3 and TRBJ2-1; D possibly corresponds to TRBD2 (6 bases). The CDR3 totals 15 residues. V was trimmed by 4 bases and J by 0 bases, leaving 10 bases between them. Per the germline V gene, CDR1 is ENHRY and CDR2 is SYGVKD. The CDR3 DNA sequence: TGTGCCATCAGTGCTATACTAGCCTCCTACAATGAGCAGTTCTTC. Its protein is CAISAILASYNEQFF.

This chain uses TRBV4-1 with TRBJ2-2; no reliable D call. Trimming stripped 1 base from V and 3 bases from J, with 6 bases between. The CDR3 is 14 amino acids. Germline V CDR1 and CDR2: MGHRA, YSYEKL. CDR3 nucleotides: TGCGCCAGCAGCCAAGGACCGTACACCGGGGAGCTGTTTTTT. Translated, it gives CASSQGPYTGELFF.